Shown below are 6 T cell receptor beta chains from a single sample sequenced in a study of cytomegalovirus exposure and HLA in healthy donors. Primers included in the PCR were 60 Vbeta and 13 Jbeta primers. Method: immunoSEQ multiplex PCR; TCRdb's copy keeps in-frame clones and lacks some. The sample has about 43,000 clones, roughly 64% seen once; the top ten hold about 12%. The sequencing input was PBMCs. All receptors come from a man aged 60 to 69 in good health and CMV-seropositive.

This rearrangement joins TRBV5-6 to TRBJ2-3; 16 bases are a match to TRBD2. The CDR3 length is 16 residues. Germline-derived CDR1 and CDR2 are SGHDT and YYEEEE. J gave up 7 bases and V 4 bases, and 6 bases lay outside the gene matches. CDR3 sequence: CASSRGLAGGVNTQYF. The DNA for the CDR3 is TGTGCCAGCAGCAGGGGACTAGCGGGAGGGGTAAATACGCAGTATTTT.

The chain is built from TRBV7-3 and TRBJ2-1; D is unclear. The ends were cut back, 5 bases at V and 0 bases at J, with 11 bases in the middle. The CDR3 runs 15 residues. Germline CDR1 and CDR2: SGHTA and FQGTGA. CDR3 sequence reads: CASSPGPSSYNEQFF. CDR3 sequence (DNA): TGTGCCAGCAGCCCTGGTCCTAGCTCCTACAATGAGCAGTTCTTC.

This clone was observed a few times. The CDR3 DNA sequence: TGTGCCAGCAAATTAGCGGGAGTTAGGTCCTACGAGCAGTACTTC. It yields the protein CASKLAGVRSYEQYF. The chain joins TRBV27 to TRBJ2-7; 9 bases match TRBD2. This CDR3 comprises 15 residues. V was pared by 7 bases and J by 1 base, with 8 bases of the junction left unmatched. CDR1 MNHEY and CDR2 SMNVEV come from the germline V gene (reference sequence).

The rearrangement joins TRBV27 to TRBJ1-1; D is possibly TRBD1 (6 bases). The CDR3 has 15 residues. From germline, CDR1 is MNHEY and CDR2 SMNVEV (reference sequence). Trimming removed 7 bases from V and 0 bases from J, with 15 bases in between. CDR3 protein: CASIPRGQMNTEAFF. CDR3 nucleotide sequence: TGTGCCAGCATCCCGCGAGGACAGATGAACACTGAAGCTTTCTTT.

The chain is built from TRBV10-2 and TRBJ2-3, with 9 bases aligning to TRBD2. With V trimmed by 1 base and J by 14 bases, 4 bases remained unmatched. The CDR3 runs 12 residues. Germline V gives CDR1 WSHSY, CDR2 SAAADI. CDR3 protein: CASSEWTSDRYF. The CDR3 DNA reads as TGCGCCAGCAGTGAGTGGACTAGCGACCGGTATTTT.

This rearrangement joins TRBV19 to TRBJ2-1; tentative D call: TRBD2 (6 bases). This CDR3 region has 14 residues. CDR1 is LNHDA and CDR2 is SQIVND in the germline V gene (reference sequence). Trimming pared 5 bases from V and 6 bases from J, leaving 14 bases between. This CDR3 is CASSPTSLLNEQFF. The CDR3 bases are TGTGCCAGTAGTCCCACTAGCCTTCTCAATGAGCAGTTCTTC.